This TCR beta chain derives from a study of PD-1 blockade in classical Hodgkin lymphoma. Some clones are missing from TCRdb's copy, which holds only in-frame ones; the method was immunoSEQ multiplex PCR. The sample yields roughly 40,000 clones, 60% to 70% seen once. With respect to this clone: Its specificity is not known.

Study findings and constraints: The baseline diversity of complete responders showed similarity to that of newly diagnosed patients.

The sample's time point: cycle 4 day 1 (C4D1), after 6 weeks of nivolumab. Every single patient, without exception, relapsed after autologous stem cell transplantation, and brentuximab vedotin exposure varied. This clonotype was obtained from a human donor with classical Hodgkin lymphoma. The source material was peripheral blood mononuclear cells (PBMCs), sampled before the fourth cycle of nivolumab.

The CDR3 loop is CATSRDREVYQPQHF. The CDR3 DNA is TGTGCCACCAGCAGGGACAGGGAGGTATATCAGCCCCAGCATTTT. V gene TRBV15 combines with J gene TRBJ1-5, with TRBD1 matching over 8 bases. After removal of 3 bases from V and 5 bases from J, the junction contained 6 bases not matched to a gene. Germline CDR1 is LNHNV and CDR2 is YYDKDF (reference sequence). The CDR3 is made up of 15 amino acids.